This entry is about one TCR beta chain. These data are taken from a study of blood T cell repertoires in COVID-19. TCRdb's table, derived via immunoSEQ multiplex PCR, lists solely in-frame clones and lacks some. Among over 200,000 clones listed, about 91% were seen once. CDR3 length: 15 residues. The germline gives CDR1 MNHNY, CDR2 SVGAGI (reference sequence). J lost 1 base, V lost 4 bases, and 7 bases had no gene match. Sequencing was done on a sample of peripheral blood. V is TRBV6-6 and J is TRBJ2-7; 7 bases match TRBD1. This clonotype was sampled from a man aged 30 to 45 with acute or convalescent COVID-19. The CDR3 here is CASSFQGGASYEQYF. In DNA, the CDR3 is TGTGCCAGCAGTTTCCAAGGGGGCGCGTCCTACGAGCAGTACTTC.